A selection of T cell receptor beta chains follows, all from one sample in a study of PD-L1 blockade in urothelial cancer. Method: immunoSEQ multiplex PCR; TCRdb's copy keeps in-frame clones and lacks some. Of tens of thousands of clones listed, 88% are singletons. Material: PBMCs, obtained around atezolizumab (anti-PD-L1) treatment. These receptors were collected from a man in his 60s with urothelial cancer. CDR3s leave out the opening cysteine and the closing phenylalanine or tryptophan.

V	J	CDR3
TRBV5-5	TRBJ2-3	ASSLSLPSTDTQY
TRBV18	TRBJ1-2	ASSATENPNYGYT
TRBV11-3	TRBJ2-3	ASSLISGGAYTQY
TRBV7-8	TRBJ1-2	ASSFQTGRSGYGYT
TRBV6-1	TRBJ2-7	ASSEQESSYEQY
TRBV7-2	TRBJ1-1	ASSPSGGNTEAF
TRBV6-6	TRBJ2-5	ASSYSHRETQY
TRBV30	TRBJ2-5	AWSVGGGSQETQY
TRBV5-1	TRBJ2-1	ASSSSGGAYNEQF
TRBV27	TRBJ2-2	ATLGGGELF
TRBV30	TRBJ1-6	AWGADGYNSPLH
TRBV18	TRBJ2-7	ASSPDTRTGS
TRBV9	TRBJ2-3	ASSVVAGGEDTQY
TRBV4-2	TRBJ2-1	ASSRGGARNEQF
TRBV10-3	TRBJ2-1	AISGVERESNEQF
TRBV15	TRBJ2-1	ATSRGLAGGRNEQF